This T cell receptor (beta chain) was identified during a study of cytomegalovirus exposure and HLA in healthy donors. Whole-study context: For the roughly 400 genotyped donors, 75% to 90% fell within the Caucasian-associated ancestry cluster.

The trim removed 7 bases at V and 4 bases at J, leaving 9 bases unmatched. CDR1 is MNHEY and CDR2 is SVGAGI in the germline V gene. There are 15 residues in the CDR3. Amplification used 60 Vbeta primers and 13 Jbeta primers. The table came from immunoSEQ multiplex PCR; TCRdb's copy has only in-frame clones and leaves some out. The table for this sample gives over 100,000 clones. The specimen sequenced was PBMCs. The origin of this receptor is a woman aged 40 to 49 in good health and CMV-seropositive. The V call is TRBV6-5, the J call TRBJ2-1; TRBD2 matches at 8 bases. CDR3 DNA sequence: TGTGCCAGCACCCCTACGGGAGGGCCTTACAATGAGCAGTTCTTC. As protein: CASTPTGGPYNEQFF.